Included here is one TCR beta chain sequence, with context. Assay: immunoSEQ multiplex PCR; the TCRdb copy retains only in-frame clones and omits some. The data show about 210,000 clones, with 83% seen just once and about 2.3% held by the top ten. Germline CDR1 and CDR2: LGHNA and YNFKEQ. J lost 5 bases, V lost 4 bases, and 10 bases had no gene match. This CDR3 is built from 15 residues. This sample was included in a study of blood T cell repertoires in COVID-19. Material: peripheral blood. The sequence derives from a woman in her thirties or forties with active or convalescent COVID-19. The V call is TRBV4-2, the J call TRBJ1-2, with 7 bases fitting TRBD1. The DNA of the CDR3 is TGTGCCAGCAGCCTAAGACAGGGATCAGAGTATGGCTACACCTTC. Encoded protein: CASSLRQGSEYGYTF.